The 3 T cell receptor beta chains below all came from one sample that was sequenced in a study of blood T cell repertoires in COVID-19. The table came from immunoSEQ multiplex PCR; TCRdb's copy has only in-frame clones and leaves some out. The sample yields approximately 220,000 clones, approximately 81% seen once. The sample comprised PBMCs or T cells enriched from blood (not recorded which). The receptors were gathered from a man in his forties or fifties who had recovered from COVID-19.

Here the CDR3 reads CASTPSVRKREQYF. The DNA for the CDR3 is TGTGCCAGCACCCCTAGTGTCCGGAAACGGGAGCAGTACTTC. The chain uses TRBV28 and TRBJ2-7; D unclear. Trimming shortened V by 7 bases and J by 7 bases, and 20 bases separated the two germline ends. Germline CDR1 reads MDHEN; CDR2 reads SYDVKM. CDR3 length: 14 residues.

The rearrangement links TRBV19 to TRBJ1-3; weak D call: TRBD1 (5 bases). CDR1 is LNHDA and CDR2 is SQIVND in the germline V gene (reference sequence). Trimming took 7 bases from V and 0 from J, leaving 16 bases between them. The CDR3 is 16 residues long. CDR3 bases: TGTGCCAGTACCGTACAGGCTCACCGCTCTGGAAACACCATATATTTT. This translates into CASTVQAHRSGNTIYF.

This clone was observed a few times. The J gene is TRBJ2-7, the V gene TRBV4-1; 9 bases fit TRBD2. Germline V gene lookup returns CDR1 MGHRA and CDR2 YSYEKL. Trimming cost V 3 bases and J 6 bases; bases outside gene matches: 9. The CDR3 is made up of 15 amino acids. The CDR3 DNA reads as TGCGCCAGCAGCCATGCAGCGGGAGGACAGTTCGAGCAGTACTTC. Its protein product is CASSHAAGGQFEQYF.